Listed here are 12 T cell receptor beta chains from one sample, sequenced in a study of T cell repertoires in cytomegalovirus infection. TCRdb re-derived calls from the reads in MiXCR, one entry per CDR3 protein. The sample yields 300,000 to 450,000 distinct CDR3 sequences, around a sixth seen once. The specimen sequenced was PBMCs. All receptors come from a human donor in good health (CMV status not recorded). Some clones in this sample may be carry-over from other donors' samples.

This clonotype was recorded at least ten times. This chain joins TRBV19 and TRBJ1-6, with 7 bases aligning to TRBD1. Germline V lookup: CDR1 LNHDA, CDR2 SQIVND (reference sequence). Unmatched junction bases numbered 13, after V lost 7 bases and J lost 10 bases. CDR3 length equals 15 residues. The CDR3 reads CASNSAGGVGSPLHF. CDR3 bases: TGTGCCAGTAATAGTGCAGGGGGAGTGGGCTCACCCCTCCACTTT.

This clonotype has ten or more counts. CDR3 in amino acids: CATSGGAQHF. DNA of the CDR3: TGTGCCACCTCCGGGGGCGCCCAGCATTTT. The chain couples TRBV9 to TRBJ1-5; a weak D match, TRBD1 (6 bases). Germline assignment: CDR1 SGDLS and CDR2 YYNGEE. V was trimmed by 9 bases and J by 11 bases, leaving 12 bases between them. The CDR3 contains 10 residues.

Regarding this clonotype: The conserved phenylalanine or tryptophan is not found at the CDR3 terminus, so this likely reflects a read error. This sequence joins TRBV7-2 and TRBJ2-7; D remains ambiguous. The V end lost 6 bases, the J end lost 0 bases, and 12 bases lay between the germline ends. Germline V CDR1 and CDR2: SGHTA, FQGNSA. CDR3 length: 14 residues. The CDR3 coding sequence is TGTGCCAGCAGTCCTCACGCTGGCTCCTACGAGCAGTACCTC. It translates to CASSPHAGSYEQYL.

This chain uses TRBV4-3 with TRBJ1-5, with a tentative D call TRBD1 (5 bases). The V gene's germline CDR1 is LGHNA and CDR2 YSLEER. There are 18 residues in the CDR3. Trimming removed 0 bases from V and 3 bases from J, with 18 bases in between. CDR3 sequence reads: CASSQEVQGAIPNQPQHF. CDR3 coding DNA: TGCGCCAGCAGCCAAGAGGTACAAGGGGCGATACCCAATCAGCCCCAGCATTTT.

The V gene is TRBV24-1, the J gene TRBJ1-1, with D possibly TRBD1 on 5 matching bases. Trimming left V 8 bases short and J 5 bases short, with 26 bases between. The CDR3 loop spans 17 amino acids. Germline-derived CDR1 and CDR2 are KGHDR and SFDVKD. In nucleotides, the CDR3 is TGTGCCACCACCAACCCTCCGCCCAGTGCGGGGACGACTGAAGCTTTCTTT. Translated: CATTNPPPSAGTTEAFF.

This clonotype was seen many times. The gene calls are TRBV7-2 and TRBJ1-2; D call uncertain. The CDR3 sequence is 12 residues long. Germline lookup yields CDR1 SGHTA and CDR2 FQGNSA. V lost 4 bases to trimming and J lost 3 bases, with 6 bases between them. CDR3 in amino acids: CASSSRDYGYTF. The CDR3 DNA reads as TGTGCCAGCAGCTCCCGTGACTATGGCTACACCTTC.

The chain uses TRBV4-2 and TRBJ2-2; 7 nucleotides line up with TRBD2. The CDR3 contains 17 residues. Germline lookup yields CDR1 LGHNA and CDR2 YNFKEQ. V gave up 0 bases and J gave up 1 base; unmatched junction bases: 5. The DNA of the CDR3 is TGTGCCAGCAGCCAAGATGGTCAGCGGGGGAACACCGGGGAGCTGTTTTTT. The encoded protein is CASSQDGQRGNTGELFF.

The rearrangement uses TRBV23-1 and TRBJ1-5; 7 positions agree with TRBD1. TRBV23-1 is given ORF status, its function remaining uncertain. J was trimmed by 2 bases and V by 0 bases; bases with no gene match: 7. CDR3 length equals 17 residues. The CDR3 here is CASSQSSRGSGNQPQHF. The CDR3 DNA is TGCGCCAGCAGTCAATCCTCCAGGGGGTCCGGCAATCAGCCCCAGCATTTT.

This clonotype has at least ten counts. The J gene is TRBJ1-3, the V gene TRBV7-6; 7 nucleotides line up with TRBD1. The CDR3 loop spans 14 amino acids. The V and J ends lost 5 bases and 4 bases, in that order; junction bases with no gene match: 5. The germline V gene encodes CDR1 SGHVS and CDR2 FNYEAQ. The DNA for the CDR3 is TGTGCCAGCAGCGGTGGACAGGACGGAAACACCATATATTTT. Its translation is CASSGGQDGNTIYF.

This chain uses TRBV19 with TRBJ2-2; possible D gene TRBD1, 6 bases. Germline CDR1 LNHDA, CDR2 SQIVND (reference sequence). The CDR3 runs to 15 residues. V was clipped by 10 bases and J by 5 bases, with 20 bases between them. This CDR3 is CATQADSWGTGELFF. The CDR3 nucleotides read TGTGCCACCCAGGCGGACAGCTGGGGGACCGGGGAGCTGTTTTTT.

In its sample, this clonotype was seen many times. The chain has TRBV7-8 and TRBJ1-2; TRBD1 matches at 8 bases. Germline V gives CDR1 SGHVS, CDR2 FQNEAQ. Losses at the gene ends were 3 bases for V and 7 bases for J; bases not matched to a gene: 10. The CDR3 totals 15 residues. The CDR3 region has the DNA TGTGCCAGCAGCTTCCCGGGACAGGTTTTGTCTGGCTACACCTTC. This codes for CASSFPGQVLSGYTF.

The chain couples TRBV6-5 to TRBJ2-7; 13 bases align to TRBD2. CDR1 is MNHEY, CDR2 SVGAGI, per germline. This CDR3 is 15 amino acids long. The J segment lost 2 bases and the V segment lost 6 bases, leaving 4 bases of the junction unmatched. CDR3 region: CASRFGTSGTYEQYF. In nucleotides, the CDR3 is TGTGCCAGCAGGTTCGGGACTAGCGGGACCTACGAGCAGTACTTC.